This TCR beta chain was sequenced for a study of OX40 agonist ivuxolimab in advanced cancers. The trim removed 4 bases at V and 7 bases at J, leaving 8 bases unmatched. This CDR3 contains 14 residues. Germline CDR1 is MNHEY and CDR2 is SVGAGI. TCRdb's table, derived via immunoSEQ multiplex PCR, lists solely in-frame clones and lacks some. This sample carries some 40,000 clones, 92% of them seen once, and the ten largest clones take 22%. The rearrangement joins TRBV6-5 to TRBJ2-3, with 7 bases matching TRBD2. The clonotype comes from an adult with an advanced solid tumor such as melanoma, head and neck, liver or kidney cancer. Sequences were derived from CD4+ or CD8+ T cells sorted from blood, sampled in a trial of the OX40 agonist ivuxolimab. The chain's CDR3 is CASSSLAYLHTQYF. The CDR3 DNA reads TGTGCCAGCAGTTCACTAGCGTACCTGCATACGCAGTATTTT.